Listed below are T cell receptor beta chains from one sample, sequenced in a study of cytomegalovirus exposure and HLA in healthy donors. Clones were read by immunoSEQ multiplex PCR, and TCRdb kept only the in-frame ones, dropping some. The data show 71,000 or so clones, around 95% seen once. The material sequenced was PBMCs. These receptors came from a man younger than 35 in good health and CMV-seropositive. The CDR3 runs from the conserved cysteine through the conserved F or W. The D gene is left open where the match is weak. Clone size is not always given. Where it is, it says once, few, many or a class for expanded clones.

clone_size: .
d_call: TRBD1
v_call: TRBV5-1
j_call: TRBJ2-4
cdr3_nt: TGCGCCAGCAGCTTGGGGACAGGGGACAAAAACATTCAGTACTTC
cdr3_aa: CASSLGTGDKNIQYF

clone_size: .
d_call: TRBD1
v_call: TRBV7-9
j_call: TRBJ2-7
cdr3_nt: TGTGCCAGCAGCTTCCTCCGGACAGGACCGAAACACTACGAGCAGTACTTC
cdr3_aa: CASSFLRTGPKHYEQYF

clone_size: .
d_call: .
v_call: TRBV9
j_call: TRBJ2-2
cdr3_nt: TGTGCCAGCAGCGTGGCGGGGCACCCGAACACCGGGGAGCTGTTTTTT
cdr3_aa: CASSVAGHPNTGELFF

clone_size: once
d_call: TRBD2
v_call: TRBV5-1
j_call: TRBJ2-1
cdr3_nt: TGCGCCACCCATCCGGGACTAGGTAGCGATGAGCAGTTCTTC
cdr3_aa: CATHPGLGSDEQFF

clone_size: .
d_call: .
v_call: TRBV11-2
j_call: TRBJ2-7
cdr3_nt: TGTGCCAGCAGCGCCGGGGGCTACGAGCAGTACTTC
cdr3_aa: CASSAGGYEQYF

clone_size: .
d_call: TRBD2
v_call: TRBV9
j_call: TRBJ2-7
cdr3_nt: TGTGCCAGCAGCTTCTATTCTAGCGGCTCCTACGAGCAGTACTTC
cdr3_aa: CASSFYSSGSYEQYF

clone_size: .
d_call: TRBD2
v_call: TRBV6-5
j_call: TRBJ2-2
cdr3_nt: TGTGCCAGCAGTTATACGACTAGCGGGAGGTCCGGGGAGCTGTTTTTT
cdr3_aa: CASSYTTSGRSGELFF

clone_size: .
d_call: TRBD1
v_call: TRBV27
j_call: TRBJ1-4
cdr3_nt: TGTGCCAGCAGTTTTCAGGGGGCAAGTGAAAAACTGTTTTTT
cdr3_aa: CASSFQGASEKLFF

clone_size: .
d_call: TRBD2
v_call: TRBV14
j_call: TRBJ2-2
cdr3_nt: TGTGCCAGCAGCCAGTTCGTCGGCTGGACTAGCGGGAGTACCGGGGAGCTGTTTTTT
cdr3_aa: CASSQFVGWTSGSTGELFF

clone_size: .
d_call: .
v_call: TRBV7-9
j_call: TRBJ1-6
cdr3_nt: TGTGCCAGCAGACTCGGGTCGGGGGGGAGCAATTCACCCCTCCACTTT
cdr3_aa: CASRLGSGGSNSPLHF

clone_size: .
d_call: TRBD1
v_call: TRBV6-1
j_call: TRBJ2-7
cdr3_nt: TGTGCCAGCAGTGGCGGGACAGGGTTCGAGCAGTACTTC
cdr3_aa: CASSGGTGFEQYF

clone_size: .
d_call: TRBD1
v_call: TRBV7-9
j_call: TRBJ2-4
cdr3_nt: TGTGCCAGCAGCCGGACAGGGGGCATAGCCAAAAACATTCAGTACTTC
cdr3_aa: CASSRTGGIAKNIQYF

clone_size: .
d_call: TRBD2
v_call: TRBV7-6
j_call: TRBJ2-3
cdr3_nt: TGTGCCAGCAGCTTAATACTAGCGGGGGAGGGCGCAGATACGCAGTATTTT
cdr3_aa: CASSLILAGEGADTQYF

clone_size: .
d_call: .
v_call: TRBV28
j_call: TRBJ2-5
cdr3_nt: TGTGCCAGCAAAGGGGGATTAGGGGGCCAAGAGACCCAGTACTTC
cdr3_aa: CASKGGLGGQETQYF

clone_size: .
d_call: TRBD1
v_call: TRBV29-1
j_call: TRBJ2-7
cdr3_nt: TGCAGCGTTGATTTCACAGGGGCCGCCTACGAGCAGTACTTC
cdr3_aa: CSVDFTGAAYEQYF

clone_size: .
d_call: .
v_call: TRBV14
j_call: TRBJ2-1
cdr3_nt: TGTGCCAGCAGCCAACTGGGGGGGCGGAACAATGAGCAGTTCTTC
cdr3_aa: CASSQLGGRNNEQFF

clone_size: once
d_call: TRBD1
v_call: TRBV7-9
j_call: TRBJ1-2
cdr3_nt: TGTGCCAGCAGCTTAGCAAGGGGAGACAGGGGGCCCTATGGCTACACCTTC
cdr3_aa: CASSLARGDRGPYGYTF

clone_size: .
d_call: .
v_call: TRBV28
j_call: TRBJ1-5
cdr3_nt: TGTGCCAGCAGTTTATACAGTCAGCCCCAGCATTTT
cdr3_aa: CASSLYSQPQHF

clone_size: .
d_call: TRBD1
v_call: TRBV5-1
j_call: TRBJ1-6
cdr3_nt: TGCGCCAGCAGCTGGGACAGGGGGCGACTCCACTTT
cdr3_aa: CASSWDRGRLHF

clone_size: .
d_call: .
v_call: TRBV5-6
j_call: TRBJ1-5
cdr3_nt: TGTGCCAGCAGCTCCACCAAAGGACAAGACAATCAGCCCCAGCATTTT
cdr3_aa: CASSSTKGQDNQPQHF

clone_size: .
d_call: TRBD1
v_call: TRBV29-1
j_call: TRBJ2-1
cdr3_nt: TGCAGCGTTGAATACTCAGGGGGCTGGGGTGAGCAGTTCTTC
cdr3_aa: CSVEYSGGWGEQFF

clone_size: .
d_call: .
v_call: TRBV27
j_call: TRBJ2-5
cdr3_nt: TGTGCCAACGGGGCCGGGGGTAAGAAGACCCAGTACTTC
cdr3_aa: CANGAGGKKTQYF

clone_size: .
d_call: .
v_call: TRBV5-6
j_call: TRBJ2-7
cdr3_nt: TGTGCCAGCAGCTTGGGAGGTGGCCCCTACGAGCAGTACTTC
cdr3_aa: CASSLGGGPYEQYF

clone_size: .
d_call: .
v_call: TRBV10-2
j_call: TRBJ1-2
cdr3_nt: TGCGCCAGCAGCGACGGCGGGGAGACCTATGGCTACACCTTC
cdr3_aa: CASSDGGETYGYTF

clone_size: few
d_call: .
v_call: TRBV2
j_call: TRBJ1-6
cdr3_nt: TGTGCCAGCAGTGAGCTGCGGGGGAATTCACCCCTCCACTTT
cdr3_aa: CASSELRGNSPLHF

clone_size: .
d_call: .
v_call: TRBV5-1
j_call: TRBJ2-7
cdr3_nt: TGCGCCAGCAGCCTCGGACAGAGCTACGAGCAGTACTTC
cdr3_aa: CASSLGQSYEQYF

clone_size: .
d_call: TRBD2
v_call: TRBV9
j_call: TRBJ2-2
cdr3_nt: TGTGCTAGCGGGAGTTCCGGCACCGGGGAGCTGTTTTTT
cdr3_aa: CASGSSGTGELFF

clone_size: few
d_call: .
v_call: TRBV6-1
j_call: TRBJ2-7
cdr3_nt: TGTGCCAGCAGTAACAGTGCCCCCTACGAGCAGTACTTC
cdr3_aa: CASSNSAPYEQYF

clone_size: .
d_call: TRBD2
v_call: TRBV7-9
j_call: TRBJ2-2
cdr3_nt: TGTGCCAGCAGCCGTGGGACTAGCGGGGGCACCGGGGAGCTGTTTTTT
cdr3_aa: CASSRGTSGGTGELFF

clone_size: .
d_call: .
v_call: TRBV7-8
j_call: TRBJ2-2
cdr3_nt: TGTGCCAGCAGCTCCGAGACTAGTGAGGGGCTTAGGACCGGGGAGCTGTTTTTT
cdr3_aa: CASSSETSEGLRTGELFF

clone_size: .
d_call: .
v_call: TRBV27
j_call: TRBJ1-5
cdr3_nt: TGTGCCAGCAGTTTATACCAGAGCAATCAGCCCCAGCATTTT
cdr3_aa: CASSLYQSNQPQHF

clone_size: .
d_call: TRBD1
v_call: TRBV7-6
j_call: TRBJ2-2
cdr3_nt: TGTGCCAGCAGCTTAGGGTCAGGGGGCACCGGGGAGCTGTTTTTT
cdr3_aa: CASSLGSGGTGELFF

clone_size: .
d_call: .
v_call: TRBV10-3
j_call: TRBJ1-2
cdr3_nt: TGTGCCATCAGTAGGGGGAGTGGAGGTGATCTCTATGGCTACACCTTC
cdr3_aa: CAISRGSGGDLYGYTF

clone_size: .
d_call: .
v_call: TRBV2
j_call: TRBJ2-7
cdr3_nt: TGTGCCAGCAGTGAAACAGGAGCCAGAATTACCTACGAGCAGTACTTC
cdr3_aa: CASSETGARITYEQYF

clone_size: once
d_call: .
v_call: TRBV5-4
j_call: TRBJ2-3
cdr3_nt: TGTGCCAGCAGCTTCAGACCGGGGGATACGCAGTATTTT
cdr3_aa: CASSFRPGDTQYF

clone_size: .
d_call: .
v_call: TRBV6-1
j_call: TRBJ2-1
cdr3_nt: TGTGCCAGCAGTGAATTAATACAGGCTAACAATGAGCAGTTCTTC
cdr3_aa: CASSELIQANNEQFF

clone_size: .
d_call: TRBD2
v_call: TRBV2
j_call: TRBJ2-5
cdr3_nt: TGTGCCAGCAGTGCCTCTGGACTAGCGGACAAAGAGACCCAGTACTTC
cdr3_aa: CASSASGLADKETQYF

clone_size: .
d_call: TRBD1
v_call: TRBV11-2
j_call: TRBJ1-2
cdr3_nt: TGTGCCAGCAGCTTAGGAACAGGGGACGATGGCTACACCTTC
cdr3_aa: CASSLGTGDDGYTF

clone_size: .
d_call: .
v_call: TRBV7-9
j_call: TRBJ2-5
cdr3_nt: TGTGCCAGCAGCCTGCCAGGGAATGGAGAGACCCAGTACTTC
cdr3_aa: CASSLPGNGETQYF

clone_size: .
d_call: .
v_call: TRBV7-9
j_call: TRBJ2-5
cdr3_nt: TGTGCCAGCAGCCGTCTAGAGACCCAGTACTTC
cdr3_aa: CASSRLETQYF

clone_size: .
d_call: TRBD1
v_call: TRBV6-1
j_call: TRBJ1-5
cdr3_nt: TGTGCCAGCAGTGTGACAGGGAGAGGTAATCAGCCCCAGCATTTT
cdr3_aa: CASSVTGRGNQPQHF

clone_size: once
d_call: .
v_call: TRBV10-3
j_call: TRBJ1-2
cdr3_nt: TGTGCCATCAGTGAGGGGGGGAGAAACTATGGCTACACCTTC
cdr3_aa: CAISEGGRNYGYTF

clone_size: .
d_call: TRBD2
v_call: TRBV27
j_call: TRBJ2-1
cdr3_nt: TGTGCCAGCAACCTAGCGGGAAGGTGGTATGAGCAGTTCTTC
cdr3_aa: CASNLAGRWYEQFF

clone_size: .
d_call: .
v_call: TRBV10-3
j_call: TRBJ1-1
cdr3_nt: TGTGCCATCTCAGGGCGGACTGAAGCTTTCTTT
cdr3_aa: CAISGRTEAFF

clone_size: .
d_call: TRBD1
v_call: TRBV11-2
j_call: TRBJ1-1
cdr3_nt: TGTGCCAGCAGCCGAGACAGGGCTGAAGCTTTCTTT
cdr3_aa: CASSRDRAEAFF

clone_size: .
d_call: .
v_call: TRBV2
j_call: TRBJ1-1
cdr3_nt: TGTGCCAGTTCGGGGGTCCCGAACACTGAAGCTTTCTTT
cdr3_aa: CASSGVPNTEAFF

clone_size: .
d_call: TRBD2
v_call: TRBV18
j_call: TRBJ2-3
cdr3_nt: TGTGCCAGCTCACCCCTAGCGGGAGTCGGGGATACGCAGTATTTT
cdr3_aa: CASSPLAGVGDTQYF

clone_size: .
d_call: TRBD1
v_call: TRBV28
j_call: TRBJ2-3
cdr3_nt: TGTGCCGGGTCTACAGGGGTGGATACGCAGTATTTT
cdr3_aa: CAGSTGVDTQYF

clone_size: .
d_call: .
v_call: TRBV30
j_call: TRBJ1-1
cdr3_nt: TGTGCCTGGAGTCTAGGGGGGGCGAACACTGAAGCTTTCTTT
cdr3_aa: CAWSLGGANTEAFF

clone_size: .
d_call: TRBD1
v_call: TRBV4-1
j_call: TRBJ1-1
cdr3_nt: TGCGCCAGCAGCCTCCAGGGGGTCGGCGACACTGAAGCTTTCTTT
cdr3_aa: CASSLQGVGDTEAFF

clone_size: .
d_call: .
v_call: TRBV11-2
j_call: TRBJ2-7
cdr3_nt: TGTGCCAGCAGCCGGGGTCCGGAAGACGAGCAGTACTTC
cdr3_aa: CASSRGPEDEQYF

clone_size: .
d_call: .
v_call: TRBV18
j_call: TRBJ2-3
cdr3_nt: TGTGCCAGCTCACCGCCCTATCTTCCAACAGATACGCAGTATTTT
cdr3_aa: CASSPPYLPTDTQYF

clone_size: .
d_call: .
v_call: TRBV19
j_call: TRBJ2-2
cdr3_nt: TGTGCCAGTAGTTCCTACGTGAGAGACACCGGGGAGCTGTTTTTT
cdr3_aa: CASSSYVRDTGELFF

clone_size: .
d_call: .
v_call: TRBV18
j_call: TRBJ1-1
cdr3_nt: TGTGCCAGCTCACGCGCGGGGGCAAGTGAAGCTTTCTTT
cdr3_aa: CASSRAGASEAFF

clone_size: .
d_call: TRBD1
v_call: TRBV5-1
j_call: TRBJ2-7
cdr3_nt: TGCGCCAGCAGCTTGGAGGGGACAGCGTACGAGCAGTACTTC
cdr3_aa: CASSLEGTAYEQYF